Shown below are 10 T cell receptor beta chains from a single sample sequenced in a study of PD-L1 blockade in urothelial cancer. Method: immunoSEQ multiplex PCR; TCRdb's copy keeps in-frame clones and lacks some. The sample shows about 130,000 clones, 84% of them seen only once. Time point defined: pretreatment peripheral blood. This sample comprised PBMCs, obtained around atezolizumab (anti-PD-L1) treatment. The receptors originated from a man in his fifties or sixties with urothelial cancer.

The rearrangement uses TRBV4-2 and TRBJ2-5; 13 positions agree with TRBD2. Germline V gene data show CDR1 as LGHNA and CDR2 as YNFKEQ. The CDR3 runs 17 residues. V shed 1 base and J 5 bases; nucleotides not matched to a gene: 7. As DNA, the CDR3 is TGTGCCAGCAGCCAAGGACCGGGACTAGCGGGAATCGAGACCCAGTACTTC. This encodes CASSQGPGLAGIETQYF.

The chain joins TRBV19 to TRBJ2-7, with 9 bases that match TRBD1. This CDR3 has 14 residues. J was trimmed by 2 bases and V by 11 bases; bases with no gene match: 10. Germline assignment: CDR1 LNHDA and CDR2 SQIVND (reference sequence). The CDR3 sequence: CAAGPGQGAYEQYF. CDR3 DNA sequence: TGTGCCGCTGGACCGGGACAGGGAGCCTACGAGCAGTACTTC.

The V and J genes are TRBV19 and TRBJ2-2, with D perhaps TRBD2 (5 bases). Trimming took 5 bases from V and 4 from J, leaving 11 bases between them. The CDR3 has 14 residues. Germline CDR1 LNHDA, CDR2 SQIVND (reference sequence). For the CDR3, the DNA is TGTGCCAGTAGTCAAAAGCGGACCACCGGGGAGCTGTTTTTT. As protein: CASSQKRTTGELFF.

The chain is built from TRBV10-3 and TRBJ1-5; 8 nucleotides match TRBD1. With 9 bases clipped from V and 3 bases from J, the junction kept 7 bases outside the gene matches. Germline lookup yields CDR1 ENHRY and CDR2 SYGVKD. The CDR3 loop spans 14 amino acids. As DNA, the CDR3 is TGTGCCATTGGGACAGGTCCCTACAATCAGCCCCAGCATTTT. Translated: CAIGTGPYNQPQHF.

The V and J genes are TRBV7-3 and TRBJ2-5; D ambiguous. V lost 5 bases and J 2 bases, leaving 9 bases between the germline ends. CDR3 size: 13 residues. Germline CDR1 reads SGHTA; CDR2 reads FQGTGA. CDR3 bases: TGTGCCAGCAGCCCGGGTGTACAAGAGACCCAGTACTTC. Translating gives CASSPGVQETQYF.

The chain recombines TRBV12-5 with TRBJ2-1; 14 nucleotides agree with TRBD2. CDR3 length: 23 amino acids. V was pared by 6 bases and J by 0 bases, with 22 bases of the junction left unmatched. Germline assignment: CDR1 LGHNT and CDR2 FRNRAP. The CDR3 DNA follows: TGTGCTAGTGGCCAAACAGAGAAACTGACTAGCGGGACTAGCGGGAGCTCCTACAATGAGCAGTTCTTC. Its protein is CASGQTEKLTSGTSGSSYNEQFF.

The chain has TRBV5-1 and TRBJ2-7, with a weak D call TRBD1 (6 bases). Germline CDR1 is SGHRS and CDR2 is YFSETQ. The CDR3 covers 15 residues. V dropped 0 bases and J dropped 3 bases, with 13 bases sitting between them. CDR3 loop: CASSLVGGRDYEQYF. The CDR3 region has the DNA TGCGCCAGCAGCTTGGTTGGGGGCAGAGACTACGAGCAGTACTTC.

The chain has TRBV9 and TRBJ1-4; D is unclear. In germline, CDR1 is SGDLS, CDR2 YYNGEE. The CDR3 loop spans 15 amino acids. The ends were cut back, 0 bases at V and 8 bases at J, with 14 bases in the middle. The CDR3, as DNA: TGTGCCAGCAGCGTAGGATCGGGATATAACGAAAAACTGTTTTTT. It translates to CASSVGSGYNEKLFF.

The V gene is TRBV27, the J gene TRBJ2-3, with D possibly TRBD2 on 6 matching bases. V lost 3 bases to trimming and J lost 4 bases, with 20 bases between them. The germline V gene encodes CDR1 MNHEY and CDR2 SMNVEV (reference sequence). The CDR3 extends over 17 amino acids. CDR3 nucleotides: TGTGCCAGCAGTTTTGTGAGACGGGAGCTCCGACCAGATACGCAGTATTTT. It encodes CASSFVRRELRPDTQYF.

This clone was observed once. The rearrangement uses TRBV20-1 and TRBJ1-1, with a tentative D call TRBD1 (5 bases). Trimming pared 6 bases from V and 1 base from J, leaving 6 bases between. The CDR3 spans 11 residues. Germline V gives CDR1 DFQATT, CDR2 SNEGSKA (reference sequence). This chain's CDR3 is CSAGGNTEAFF. The CDR3 region has the DNA TGCAGTGCGGGGGGGAACACTGAAGCTTTCTTT.